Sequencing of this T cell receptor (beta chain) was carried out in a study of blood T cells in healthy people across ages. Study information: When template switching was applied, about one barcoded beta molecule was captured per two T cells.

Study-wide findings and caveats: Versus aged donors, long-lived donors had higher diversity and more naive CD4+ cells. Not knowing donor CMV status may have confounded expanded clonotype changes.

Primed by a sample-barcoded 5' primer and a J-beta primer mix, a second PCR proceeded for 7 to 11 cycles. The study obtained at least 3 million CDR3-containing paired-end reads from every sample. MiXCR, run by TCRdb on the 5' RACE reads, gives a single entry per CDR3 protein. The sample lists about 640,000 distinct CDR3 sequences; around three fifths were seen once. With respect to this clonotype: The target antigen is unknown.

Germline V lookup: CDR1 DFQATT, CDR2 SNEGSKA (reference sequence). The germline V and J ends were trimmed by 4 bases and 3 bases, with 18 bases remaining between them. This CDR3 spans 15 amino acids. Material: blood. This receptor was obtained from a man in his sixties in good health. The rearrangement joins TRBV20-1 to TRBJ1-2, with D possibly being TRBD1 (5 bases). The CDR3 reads CSAIPPAGLDYGYTF. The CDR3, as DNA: TGCAGTGCTATACCCCCCGCAGGGTTGGACTATGGCTACACCTTC.